Below are 3 T cell receptor beta chains sequenced from a single sample in a study of shared clonotypes between healthy human individuals. Data came from immunoSEQ multiplex PCR; TCRdb stores just in-frame clones and leaves some out. This sample yields more than 150,000 clones, of which 65% to 80% are seen a single time; over 9.5% belongs to the top ten. Source material: memory CD4+ T cells sorted from blood. Subset meaning: CD45RA-negative fraction. These receptors were collected from a man aged 30 to 45 in good health.

This clone was observed a few times. The chain carries TRBV7-6 and TRBJ2-1; a weak D match, TRBD2 (6 bases). Between the trimmed V and J ends, which lost 6 bases and 0 bases, there was a span of 12 bases. The CDR3 totals 15 residues. Germline CDR1 reads SGHVS; CDR2 reads FNYEAQ. The CDR3 region has the DNA TGTGCCAGCAGGGGCGCGGGAAGCTCCTACAATGAGCAGTTCTTC. Translating gives CASRGAGSSYNEQFF.

V and J are TRBV18 and TRBJ2-5; 11 bases match TRBD2. The CDR3 totals 15 residues. Germline-derived CDR1 and CDR2 are KGHSH and LQKENI. J was trimmed by 0 bases and V by 4 bases; bases with no gene match: 1. CDR3 nucleotides: TGTGCCAGCTCACGGGGACTAGCGGACCAAGAGACCCAGTACTTC. This translates into CASSRGLADQETQYF.

The chain joins TRBV5-1 to TRBJ2-5; tentative D call: TRBD1 (5 bases). Trimming took 2 bases from V and 7 from J, leaving 15 bases between them. The CDR3 spans 14 residues. Germline CDR1 reads SGHRS; CDR2 reads YFSETQ. CDR3: CASSFSSRQGTQYF. CDR3 nucleotide sequence: TGCGCCAGCAGCTTTAGCTCGCGGCAGGGGACCCAGTACTTC. Variable domain in full (rest from reference TRBV5-1 and TRBJ2-5): KAGVTQTPRYLIKTRGQQVTLSCSPISGHRSVSWYQQTPGQGLQFLFEYFSETQRNKGNFPGRFSGRQFSNSRSEMNVSTLELGDSALYLCASSFSSRQGTQYFGPGTRLLVL.